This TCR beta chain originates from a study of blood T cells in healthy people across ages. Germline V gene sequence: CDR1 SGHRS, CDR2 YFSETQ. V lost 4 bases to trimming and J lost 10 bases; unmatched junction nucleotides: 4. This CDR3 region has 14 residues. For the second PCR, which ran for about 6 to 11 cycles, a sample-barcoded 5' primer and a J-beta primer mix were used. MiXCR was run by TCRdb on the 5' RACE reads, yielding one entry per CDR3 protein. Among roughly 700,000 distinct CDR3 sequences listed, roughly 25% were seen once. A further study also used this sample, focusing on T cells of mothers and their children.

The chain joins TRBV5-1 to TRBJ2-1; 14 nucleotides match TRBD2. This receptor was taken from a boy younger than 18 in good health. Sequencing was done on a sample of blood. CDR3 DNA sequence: TGCGCCAGCAGCCCGGGACTAGCGGGAGTCGAGCAGTTCTTC. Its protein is CASSPGLAGVEQFF.